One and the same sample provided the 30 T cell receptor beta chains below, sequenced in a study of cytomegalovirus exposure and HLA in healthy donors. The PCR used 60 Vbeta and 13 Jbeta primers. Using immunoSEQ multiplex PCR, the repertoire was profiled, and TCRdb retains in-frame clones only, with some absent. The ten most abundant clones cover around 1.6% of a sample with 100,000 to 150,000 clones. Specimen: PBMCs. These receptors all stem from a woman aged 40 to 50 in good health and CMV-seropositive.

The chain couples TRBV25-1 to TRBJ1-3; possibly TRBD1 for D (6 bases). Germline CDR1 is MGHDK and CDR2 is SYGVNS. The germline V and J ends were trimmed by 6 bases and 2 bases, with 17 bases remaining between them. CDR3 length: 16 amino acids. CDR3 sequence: CASSALTGSAGNTIYF. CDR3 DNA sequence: TGTGCCAGCAGCGCCCTCACAGGGAGCGCTGGAAACACCATATATTTT.

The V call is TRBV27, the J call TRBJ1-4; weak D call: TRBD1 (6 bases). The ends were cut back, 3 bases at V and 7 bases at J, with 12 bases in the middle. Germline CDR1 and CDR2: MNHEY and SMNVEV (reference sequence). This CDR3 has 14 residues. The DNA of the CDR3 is TGTGCCAGCAGTTTCCTGGGACAAGGTGAAAAACTGTTTTTT. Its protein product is CASSFLGQGEKLFF.

CDR3 sequence reads: CASSPSNGVTPFYGYTF. The CDR3 DNA is TGTGCCAGCAGCCCGTCCAACGGGGTTACTCCCTTCTATGGCTACACCTTC. The gene calls are TRBV7-9 and TRBJ1-2; D remains ambiguous. The CDR3 has 17 amino acids. Germline V gene sequence: CDR1 SEHNR, CDR2 FQNEAQ (reference sequence). Trimming stripped 5 bases from V and 4 bases from J, with 23 bases between.

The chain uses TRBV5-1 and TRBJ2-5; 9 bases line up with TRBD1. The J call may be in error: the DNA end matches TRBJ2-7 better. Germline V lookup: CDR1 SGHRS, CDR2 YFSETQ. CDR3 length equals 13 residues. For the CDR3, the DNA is TGCGCCAGCAGCTTTACAGGGGGCATCGAGCAGTACTTC. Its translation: CASSFTGGIEQYF.

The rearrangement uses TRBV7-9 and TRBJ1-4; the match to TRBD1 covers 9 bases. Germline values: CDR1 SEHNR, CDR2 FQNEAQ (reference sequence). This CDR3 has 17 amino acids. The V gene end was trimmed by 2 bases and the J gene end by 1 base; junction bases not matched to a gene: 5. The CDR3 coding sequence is TGTGCCAGCAGCTTAATAGCGGGACAGGGAACTAATGAAAAACTGTTTTTT. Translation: CASSLIAGQGTNEKLFF. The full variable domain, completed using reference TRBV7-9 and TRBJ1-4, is DTGVSQNPRHKITKRGQNVTFRCDPISEHNRLYWYRQTLGQGPEFLTYFQNEAQLEKSRLLSDRFSAERPKGSFSTLEIQRTEQGDSAMYLCASSLIAGQGTNEKLFFGSGTQLSVL.

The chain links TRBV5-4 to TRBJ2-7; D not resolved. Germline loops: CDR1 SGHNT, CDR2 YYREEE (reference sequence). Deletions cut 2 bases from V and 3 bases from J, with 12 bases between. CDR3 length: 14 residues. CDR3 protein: CASSLFGPVYEQYF. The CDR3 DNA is TGTGCCAGCAGCTTATTTGGCCCCGTCTACGAGCAGTACTTC.

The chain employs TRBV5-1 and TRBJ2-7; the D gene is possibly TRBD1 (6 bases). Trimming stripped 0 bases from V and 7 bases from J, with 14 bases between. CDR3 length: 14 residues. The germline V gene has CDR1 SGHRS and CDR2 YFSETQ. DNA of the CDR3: TGCGCCAGCAGCTTGGTGTCAGGGGTAGAGGAGCAGTACTTC. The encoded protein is CASSLVSGVEEQYF.

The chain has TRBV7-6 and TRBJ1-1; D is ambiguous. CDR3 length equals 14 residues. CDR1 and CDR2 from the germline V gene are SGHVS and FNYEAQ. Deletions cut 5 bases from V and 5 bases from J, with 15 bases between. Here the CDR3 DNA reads TGTGCCAGCAGCGTGCATAAGGGCGGGACTGAAGCTTTCTTT. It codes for CASSVHKGGTEAFF.

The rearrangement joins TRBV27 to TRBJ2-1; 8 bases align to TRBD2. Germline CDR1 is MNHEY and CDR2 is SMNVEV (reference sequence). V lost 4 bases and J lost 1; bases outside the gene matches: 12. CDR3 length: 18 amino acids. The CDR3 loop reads CASSSSPTSGISYNEQFF. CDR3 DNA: TGTGCCAGCAGTTCCTCACCAACTAGCGGTATTTCCTACAATGAGCAGTTCTTC.

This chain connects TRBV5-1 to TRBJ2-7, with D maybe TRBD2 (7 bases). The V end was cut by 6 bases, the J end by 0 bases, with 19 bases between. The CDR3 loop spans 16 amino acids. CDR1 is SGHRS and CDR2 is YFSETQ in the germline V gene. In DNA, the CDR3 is TGCGCCAGCAACGTTGCGGGGGCCGGCTTCTCCTACGAGCAGTACTTC. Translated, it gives CASNVAGAGFSYEQYF.

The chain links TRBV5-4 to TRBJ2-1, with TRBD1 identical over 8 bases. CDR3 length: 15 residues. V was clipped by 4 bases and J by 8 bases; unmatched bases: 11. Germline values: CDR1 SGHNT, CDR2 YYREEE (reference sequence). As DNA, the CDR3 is TGTGCCAGCAGCCTGACAGGGGCCAGGCTCGATGAGCAGTTCTTC. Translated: CASSLTGARLDEQFF.

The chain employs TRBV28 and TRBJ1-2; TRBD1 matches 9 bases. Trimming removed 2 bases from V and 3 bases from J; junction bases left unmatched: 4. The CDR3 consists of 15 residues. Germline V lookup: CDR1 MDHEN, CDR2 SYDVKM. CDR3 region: CASSLQQGADYGYTF. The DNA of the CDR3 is TGTGCCAGCAGTTTACAACAGGGGGCTGACTATGGCTACACCTTC.

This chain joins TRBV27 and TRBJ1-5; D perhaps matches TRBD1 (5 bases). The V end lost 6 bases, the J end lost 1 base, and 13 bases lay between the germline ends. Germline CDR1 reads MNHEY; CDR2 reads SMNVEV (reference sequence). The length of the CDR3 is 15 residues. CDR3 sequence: CASSPWQGSNQPQHF. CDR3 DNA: TGTGCCAGCAGCCCCTGGCAGGGAAGCAATCAGCCCCAGCATTTT.

The CDR3 sequence is CAISESSRVSNYGYTF. In DNA form, the CDR3 reads TGTGCCATCAGTGAGTCGTCGAGAGTTTCTAACTATGGCTACACCTTC. This chain connects TRBV10-3 to TRBJ1-2; D remains unclear. V was pared by 0 bases and J by 0 bases, with 11 bases between. There are 16 residues in the CDR3. Germline CDR1 reads ENHRY; CDR2 reads SYGVKD.

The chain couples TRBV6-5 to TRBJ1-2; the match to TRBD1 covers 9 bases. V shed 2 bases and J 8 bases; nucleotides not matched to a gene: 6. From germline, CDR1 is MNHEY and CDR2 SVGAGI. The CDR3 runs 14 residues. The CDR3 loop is CASSYTGQGNGYTF. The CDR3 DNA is TGTGCCAGCAGTTACACCGGACAGGGGAACGGCTACACCTTC.

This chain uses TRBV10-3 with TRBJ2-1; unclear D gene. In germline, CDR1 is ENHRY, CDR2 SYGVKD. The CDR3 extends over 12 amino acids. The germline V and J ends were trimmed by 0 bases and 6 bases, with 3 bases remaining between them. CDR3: CAISESANEQFF. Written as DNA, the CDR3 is TGTGCCATCAGTGAGTCGGCCAATGAGCAGTTCTTC.

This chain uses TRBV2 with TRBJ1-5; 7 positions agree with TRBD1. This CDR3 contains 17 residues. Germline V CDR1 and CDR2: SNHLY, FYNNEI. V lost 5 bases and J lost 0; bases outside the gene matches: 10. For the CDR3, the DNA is TGTGCCAGCAGTAAGACAGGGACTCGATATAGCAATCAGCCCCAGCATTTT. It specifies CASSKTGTRYSNQPQHF.

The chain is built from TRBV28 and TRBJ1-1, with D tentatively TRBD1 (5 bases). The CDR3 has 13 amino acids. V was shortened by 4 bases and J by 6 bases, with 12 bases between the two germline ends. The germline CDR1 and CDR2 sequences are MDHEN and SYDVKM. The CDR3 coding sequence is TGTGCCAGCAGTTCCCCGCCAGGGCCTGAAGCTTTCTTT. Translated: CASSSPPGPEAFF.

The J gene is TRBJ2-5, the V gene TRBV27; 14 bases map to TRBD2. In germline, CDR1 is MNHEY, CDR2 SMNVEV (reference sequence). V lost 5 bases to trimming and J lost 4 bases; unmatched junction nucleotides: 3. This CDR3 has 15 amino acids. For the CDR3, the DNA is TGTGCCAGCAGTCCCGGACTAGCGGGAGGAGAGACCCAGTACTTC. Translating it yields CASSPGLAGGETQYF.

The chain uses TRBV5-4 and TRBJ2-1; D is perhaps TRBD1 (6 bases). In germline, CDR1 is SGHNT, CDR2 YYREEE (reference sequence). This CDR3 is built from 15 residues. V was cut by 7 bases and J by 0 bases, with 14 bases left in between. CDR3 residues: CASSPSGHSYNEQFF. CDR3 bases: TGTGCCAGCTCCCCGTCGGGACACTCCTACAATGAGCAGTTCTTC.

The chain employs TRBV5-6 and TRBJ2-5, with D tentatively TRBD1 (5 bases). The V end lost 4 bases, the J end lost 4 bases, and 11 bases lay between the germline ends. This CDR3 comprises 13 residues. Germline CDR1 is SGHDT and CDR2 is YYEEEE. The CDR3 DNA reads TGTGCCAGCAGCCCAGGGCTGGTAGAGACCCAGTACTTC. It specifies CASSPGLVETQYF. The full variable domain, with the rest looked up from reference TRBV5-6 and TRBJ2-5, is DAGVTQSPTHLIKTRGQQVTLRCSPKSGHDTVSWYQQALGQGPQFIFQYYEEEERQRGNFPDRFSGHQFPNYSSELNVNALLLGDSALYLCASSPGLVETQYFGPGTRLLVL.

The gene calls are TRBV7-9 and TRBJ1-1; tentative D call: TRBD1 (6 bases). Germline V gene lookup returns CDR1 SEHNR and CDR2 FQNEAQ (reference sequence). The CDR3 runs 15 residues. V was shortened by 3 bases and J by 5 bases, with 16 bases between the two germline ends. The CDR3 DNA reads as TGTGCCAGCAGCTTGCCGACAGGCGGGTTGACTGAAGCTTTCTTT. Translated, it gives CASSLPTGGLTEAFF.

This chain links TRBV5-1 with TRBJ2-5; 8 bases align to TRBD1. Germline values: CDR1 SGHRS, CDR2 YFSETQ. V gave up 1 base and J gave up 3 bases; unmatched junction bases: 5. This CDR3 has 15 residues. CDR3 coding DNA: TGCGCCAGCAGCTTGTTTACAGGGGGAGAAGAGACCCAGTACTTC. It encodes CASSLFTGGEETQYF.

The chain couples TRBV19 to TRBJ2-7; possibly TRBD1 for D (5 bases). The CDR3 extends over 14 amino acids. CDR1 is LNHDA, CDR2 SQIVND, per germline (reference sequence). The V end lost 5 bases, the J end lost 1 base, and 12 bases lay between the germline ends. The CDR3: CASSPRTPSYEQYF. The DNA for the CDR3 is TGTGCCAGTAGTCCCCGGACACCTTCCTACGAGCAGTACTTC.

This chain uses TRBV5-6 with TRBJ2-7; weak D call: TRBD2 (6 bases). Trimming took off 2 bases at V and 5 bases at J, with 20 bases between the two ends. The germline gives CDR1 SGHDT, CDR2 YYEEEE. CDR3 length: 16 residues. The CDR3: CASSFGFILGGDEQYF. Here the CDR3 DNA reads TGTGCCAGCAGCTTCGGTTTTATTCTCGGGGGAGACGAGCAGTACTTC.

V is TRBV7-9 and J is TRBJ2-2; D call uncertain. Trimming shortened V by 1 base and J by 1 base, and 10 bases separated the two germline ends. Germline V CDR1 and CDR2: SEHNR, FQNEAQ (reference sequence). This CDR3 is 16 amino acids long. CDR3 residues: CASSLVRGLNTGELFF. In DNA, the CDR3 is TGTGCCAGCAGCTTAGTCCGCGGATTGAACACCGGGGAGCTGTTTTTT.

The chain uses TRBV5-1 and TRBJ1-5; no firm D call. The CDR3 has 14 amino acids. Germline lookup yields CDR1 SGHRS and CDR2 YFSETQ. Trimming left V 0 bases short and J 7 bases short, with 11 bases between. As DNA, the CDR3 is TGCGCCAGCAGCTTGGCGGGAGAGGGACAGCCCCAGCATTTT. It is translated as CASSLAGEGQPQHF.

CDR3 protein: CASSLGPGKNYEQYF. CDR3 DNA: TGTGCCAGCAGCTTAGGTCCAGGGAAGAACTACGAGCAGTACTTC. The rearrangement links TRBV7-2 to TRBJ2-7; weak D call: TRBD1 (5 bases). V was cut by 1 base and J by 3 bases, with 13 bases left in between. The CDR3 has 15 amino acids. The germline CDR1 and CDR2 sequences are SGHTA and FQGNSA.

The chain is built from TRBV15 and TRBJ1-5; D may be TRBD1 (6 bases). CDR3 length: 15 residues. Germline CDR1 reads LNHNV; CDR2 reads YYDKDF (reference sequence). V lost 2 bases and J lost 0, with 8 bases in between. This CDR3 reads CATSRSGDSNQPQHF. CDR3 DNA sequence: TGTGCCACCAGCAGATCAGGGGATAGCAATCAGCCCCAGCATTTT.

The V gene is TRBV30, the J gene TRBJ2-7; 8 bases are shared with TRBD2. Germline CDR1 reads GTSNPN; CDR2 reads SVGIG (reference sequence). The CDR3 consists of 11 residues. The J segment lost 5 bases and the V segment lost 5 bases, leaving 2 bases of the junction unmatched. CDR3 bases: TGTGCCTGGCTAGCGGGTCACGAGCAGTACTTC. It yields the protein CAWLAGHEQYF.